This T cell receptor beta chain came from a study of CD8 T cells in Susac syndrome. This clonotype was seen a few times. Random hexamers were used to reverse transcribe an amount of roughly 0.45 to 1 ug RNA. TCRdb reanalysed the immunoSEQ multiplex PCR reads using MiXCR and keeps one entry per CDR3 protein. The repertoire has 150,000 to 200,000 distinct CDR3 sequences, around 93% of them found once; the top ten carry roughly 0.15%. The CDR3 is 15 amino acids. Trimming removed 5 bases from V and 0 bases from J; junction bases left unmatched: 6. The V gene's germline CDR1 is SNHLY and CDR2 FYNNEI. Sequenced material: CD8+ T cells from PBMCs. The receptor was isolated from a human donor with Susac syndrome. This chain joins TRBV2 and TRBJ2-7; 8 bases agree with TRBD2. CDR3 sequence reads: CASSPSGSTSYEQYF. The CDR3 coding sequence is TGTGCCAGCAGTCCCAGCGGGAGTACCTCCTACGAGCAGTACTTC.